The entry below gives a single TCR beta chain sequence along with its context. This sample was taken from a study of glioma-infiltrating T cells after dendritic cell vaccination. This sample's time point: after dendritic cell vaccination, including at tumor progression/relapse. Isocitrate dehydrogenase mutation was absent in all glioblastoma patients. Sequenced by immunoSEQ multiplex PCR; TCRdb stores in-frame clones only, minus some. Of tens of thousands of clones listed, about nine tenths are singletons. V was cut by 5 bases and J by 4 bases, with 12 bases left in between. The CDR3 runs 14 residues. Germline V gene lookup returns CDR1 MNHEY and CDR2 SMNVEV (reference sequence).

This TCR derives from a human donor with glioblastoma. The sample was blood, taken after dendritic cell vaccination. The gene calls are TRBV27 and TRBJ1-5; TRBD1 is a possible D gene (6 bases). The CDR3 DNA is TGTGCCAGCAGTAGGGGGGGAGGTAATCAGCCCCAGCATTTT. Residues: CASSRGGGNQPQHF.